Described below is a single T cell receptor beta chain sequence and its context. Its target is unknown. This CDR3 has 15 amino acids. Trimming pared 8 bases from V and 0 bases from J, leaving 17 bases between. From germline, CDR1 is MNHNS and CDR2 SASEGT. The entry originates in a study of T cell clonotyping in hematopoietic cell transplantation. General observations from the study: Graft donor and pretransplant recipient Inverse Simpson Index values predicted broader posttransplant TCR diversity. Few recipient clonotypes overlapped donors; over 97% were de novo at given depth. After transplant, recipient diversity fell while pathologically expanded clonotypes grew through day 180. No sorting was done, leaving CD4 and CD8 contributions mixed.

Using immunoSEQ multiplex PCR, the repertoire was profiled, and TCRdb retains in-frame clones only, with some absent. The table lists about 9,000 clones, about 80% of them singletons. The TCR originated in a female patient aged 45-60 years who had an allogeneic stem cell transplant from a related donor, so the T cells may come from the graft donor. Some clones in this sample may be carry-over from other donors' samples. V is TRBV6-1 and J is TRBJ2-7; D possibly matches TRBD1 or TRBD2 (5 bases each). The source was peripheral blood mononuclear cells, collected 180 days after allogeneic stem cell transplant. Here the CDR3 reads CASYTGTASSYEQYF. The CDR3 DNA is TGTGCCAGCTACACCGGGACCGCGAGCTCCTACGAGCAGTACTTC.